Below, 21 T cell receptor beta chains from the same sample are listed, as sequenced in a study of blood T cell repertoires in COVID-19. The data were produced by immunoSEQ multiplex PCR, yet TCRdb's version contains in-frame clones alone and is incomplete. The sample shows roughly 100,000 clones, 65% to 90% of them seen only once. Source material: peripheral blood. The receptors derive from a man aged 45 to 65 with acute or convalescent COVID-19.

The chain recombines TRBV28 with TRBJ1-5, with TRBD1 matching over 11 bases. CDR1 is MDHEN and CDR2 is SYDVKM in the germline V gene. V lost 7 bases to trimming and J lost 1 base; unmatched junction nucleotides: 9. This CDR3 comprises 17 residues. The CDR3 DNA reads TGTGCCAGCAACGATGGACAGGGGGCTTGGAGCAATCAGCCCCAGCATTTT. Protein sequence: CASNDGQGAWSNQPQHF.

V and J are TRBV2 and TRBJ2-2; 15 bases line up with TRBD2. The length of the CDR3 is 18 residues. Germline V gene data show CDR1 as SNHLY and CDR2 as FYNNEI. Unmatched junction bases numbered 8, after V lost 6 bases and J lost 3 bases. The DNA for the CDR3 is TGTGCCAGCAGGTGGACTAGCGGGAGGGTTGTCGACACCGGGGAGCTGTTTTTT. Amino acid sequence: CASRWTSGRVVDTGELFF.

This clone showed up just once. The rearrangement joins TRBV20-1 to TRBJ2-6, with 9 bases fitting TRBD1. With V trimmed by 7 bases and J by 4 bases, 14 bases remained unmatched. Germline V gene data show CDR1 as DFQATT and CDR2 as SNEGSKA (reference sequence). The length of the CDR3 is 17 residues. The CDR3 nucleotides read TGCAGTGGTAGTTCGGGGACAGGGTCTAAAGGGGCCAACGTCCTGACTTTC. As protein: CSGSSGTGSKGANVLTF.

The V call is TRBV18, the J call TRBJ1-1; tentatively, D is TRBD1 (6 bases). Germline V gene sequence: CDR1 KGHSH, CDR2 LQKENI. The CDR3 extends over 19 amino acids. The V end was cut by 3 bases, the J end by 10 bases, with 33 bases between. Here the CDR3 reads CASSPYQGYETTGTSRAFF. Here the CDR3 DNA reads TGTGCCAGCTCACCCTACCAGGGCTACGAGACTACCGGGACATCGAGAGCTTTCTTT.

The chain uses TRBV7-9 and TRBJ2-2; the match to TRBD1 covers 7 bases. Germline V gene sequence: CDR1 SEHNR, CDR2 FQNEAQ (reference sequence). V was clipped by 5 bases and J by 4 bases; unmatched bases: 10. The CDR3 has 16 residues. CDR3 coding DNA: TGTGCCAGCAGCAAAATAACAGGGGTGGCCACCGGGGAGCTGTTTTTT. This gives the protein CASSKITGVATGELFF.

The rearrangement uses TRBV5-6 and TRBJ2-3; TRBD2 agrees at 12 bases. From germline, CDR1 is SGHDT and CDR2 YYEEEE. The CDR3 covers 13 residues. The trim removed 9 bases at V and 6 bases at J, leaving 5 bases unmatched. CDR3 in amino acids: CATRLAGVDTQYF. The CDR3 bases are TGTGCCACGAGACTAGCGGGAGTTGATACGCAGTATTTT.

V and J are TRBV5-6 and TRBJ2-1, with TRBD2 as a possible D gene (5 bases). CDR1 is SGHDT, CDR2 YYEEEE, per germline. V lost 2 bases and J 10 bases, leaving 13 bases between the germline ends. There are 13 residues in the CDR3. The CDR3 is CASSFSVIREQFF. As DNA, the CDR3 is TGTGCCAGCAGCTTTAGCGTTATCAGGGAGCAGTTCTTC.

CDR3 amino acids: CASSPDRTSSPLHF. Written as DNA, the CDR3 is TGTGCCAGCAGTCCCGACAGGACTAGTTCACCCCTCCACTTT. The V and J genes are TRBV27 and TRBJ1-6; D is perhaps TRBD1 (6 bases). The CDR3 is 14 residues long. V was trimmed by 5 bases and J by 9 bases, leaving 14 bases between them. CDR1 and CDR2 from the germline V gene are MNHEY and SMNVEV (reference sequence).

The chain employs TRBV7-2 and TRBJ2-3; perhaps TRBD2 as D (6 bases). The CDR3 has 15 amino acids. Trimming shortened V by 5 bases and J by 2 bases, and 14 bases separated the two germline ends. From germline, CDR1 is SGHTA and CDR2 FQGNSA. In DNA form, the CDR3 reads TGTGCCAGCAGCCAGGACTACCTATCCACAGATACGCAGTATTTT. Amino acid sequence: CASSQDYLSTDTQYF.

The J gene is TRBJ1-2, the V gene TRBV18, with a possible D match to TRBD1 (6 bases). The length of the CDR3 is 16 residues. The V and J ends lost 1 base and 4 bases respectively, with 16 bases between them. CDR1 KGHSH and CDR2 LQKENI come from the germline V gene. DNA for the CDR3: TGTGCCAGCTCACCACAGGGGGAAGGTAGTAGCTATGGCTACACCTTC. It translates to CASSPQGEGSSYGYTF.

This clone was picked up one time. A read error may account for a junction end that differs from germline. The chain joins TRBV7-3 to TRBJ2-1, with 9 bases aligning to TRBD2. Germline V gene sequence: CDR1 SGHTA, CDR2 FQGTGA. This CDR3 is built from 22 residues. The CDR3 sequence: CASSLTGSWLAGPKSSYNEQFF. The DNA for the CDR3 is TGTGCCAGCAGTTTAACCGGATCCTGGCTAGCGGGACCAAAAAGCTCCTACAATGAGCAGTTCTTC.

The rearrangement uses TRBV19 and TRBJ2-7; D is ambiguous. CDR3 length: 16 residues. Germline CDR1 LNHDA, CDR2 SQIVND (reference sequence). Trimming removed 1 base from V and 2 bases from J, with 15 bases in between. DNA for the CDR3: TGTGCCAGTAGTATAGTTCGGGTTGAATTTGCCTACGAGCAGTACTTC. Translation: CASSIVRVEFAYEQYF.

The J gene is TRBJ1-6, the V gene TRBV5-1; 8 bases map to TRBD1. J was trimmed by 9 bases and V by 5 bases; bases with no gene match: 7. This CDR3 region has 14 residues. Germline values: CDR1 SGHRS, CDR2 YFSETQ. CDR3 residues: CASSGGQGSSPLHF. CDR3 nucleotides: TGCGCCAGCAGTGGAGGACAGGGCAGTTCACCCCTCCACTTT.

The genes are TRBV12-3 or TRBV12-4 and TRBJ1-1, with a weak D call TRBD1 (5 bases). The CDR3 length is 12 residues. V gave up 4 bases and J gave up 4 bases, with 7 bases separating them. The CDR3 region has the DNA TGTGCCAGCAGTTGGGGGGTCACTGAAGCTTTCTTT. This translates into CASSWGVTEAFF.

The J gene is TRBJ1-1, the V gene TRBV11-2; D is undetermined. The CDR3 is 12 residues long. Trimming pared 1 base from V and 14 bases from J, leaving 14 bases between. The germline gives CDR1 SGHAT, CDR2 FQNNGV. The CDR3 loop reads CASSLGRVRYFF. DNA for the CDR3: TGTGCCAGCAGCTTAGGACGGGTGAGGTACTTCTTT.

The V gene is TRBV19, the J gene TRBJ1-6, with D maybe TRBD1 (5 bases). The CDR3 totals 17 residues. Trimming stripped 2 bases from V and 7 bases from J, with 18 bases between. In germline, CDR1 is LNHDA, CDR2 SQIVND (reference sequence). The CDR3: CASSIRLGPGKNSPLHF. CDR3 nucleotides: TGTGCCAGTAGTATAAGATTGGGGCCAGGGAAGAATTCACCCCTCCACTTT.

The V and J genes are TRBV5-1 and TRBJ2-1, with 8 bases fitting TRBD2. The CDR3 consists of 13 residues. Trimming removed 6 bases from V and 9 bases from J; junction bases left unmatched: 8. Germline values: CDR1 SGHRS, CDR2 YFSETQ. CDR3 coding DNA: TGCGCCAGCAAAACGGGGGGGCCTGGTGAGCAGTTCTTC. Protein: CASKTGGPGEQFF. Filled out from reference TRBV5-1 and TRBJ2-1, the complete variable domain reads KAGVTQTPRYLIKTRGQQVTLSCSPISGHRSVSWYQQTPGQGLQFLFEYFSETQRNKGNFPGRFSGRQFSNSRSEMNVSTLELGDSALYLCASKTGGPGEQFFGPGTRLTVL.

The rearrangement links TRBV6-5 to TRBJ1-3; the D is unclear. Trimming left V 6 bases short and J 4 bases short, with 4 bases between. The CDR3 consists of 11 residues. Germline CDR1 is MNHEY and CDR2 is SVGAGI. In DNA form, the CDR3 reads TGTGCCAGCAGCCAGGGAAACACCATATATTTT. Its translation: CASSQGNTIYF.

V is TRBV11-3 and J is TRBJ2-3; TRBD1 matches at 9 bases. CDR1 SGHNT and CDR2 YENEEA come from the germline V gene. The V gene end was trimmed by 5 bases and the J gene end by 1 base; junction bases not matched to a gene: 7. CDR3 size: 16 residues. CDR3 nucleotides: TGTGCCAGCAGCCAACGGACAGGGGCCGGCACAGATACGCAGTATTTT. This sequence encodes CASSQRTGAGTDTQYF.

The chain combines TRBV10-2 with TRBJ2-7; a weak D match, TRBD1 (6 bases). Trimming pared 3 bases from V and 9 bases from J, leaving 15 bases between. The CDR3 consists of 13 residues. Germline values: CDR1 WSHSY, CDR2 SAAADI. CDR3 nucleotide sequence: TGCGCCAGCAGTGACCGGGACATTTTTGCGCAGTACTTC. It specifies CASSDRDIFAQYF.

The chain is built from TRBV2 and TRBJ1-1; D possibly corresponds to TRBD1 (5 bases). V lost 9 bases, J lost 3 bases, and 14 bases lay in between. Germline values: CDR1 SNHLY, CDR2 FYNNEI. The CDR3 covers 13 residues. The CDR3 DNA follows: TGTGCCAGGTCTGGGGGGAGGGACACTGAAGCTTTCTTT. Protein product: CARSGGRDTEAFF.